What follows describes a single TCR beta chain. Its antigen is undetermined. The germline V and J ends were trimmed by 0 bases and 5 bases, with 11 bases remaining between them. There are 15 residues in the CDR3. Germline loops: CDR1 MNHNY, CDR2 SVGAGI (reference sequence). Only in-frame clones appear in the TCRdb table, and some are missing; sequencing was by immunoSEQ multiplex PCR. The sample records 46,000 or so clones, roughly 83% being singletons. This entry belongs to a study of fetal regulatory T cell absence and autoimmunity. Study-wide context: IPEX patients had exocrine pancreas autoimmunity without clinical diabetes.

Whole-study results and caveats: Pancreas TCRs were oligoclonally enriched versus cord blood, some clones over 95-fold.

The rearrangement links TRBV6-6 to TRBJ1-5; D is perhaps TRBD1 (6 bases). Input material: cord blood. The TCR comes from a newborn boy with IPEX syndrome. CDR3 region: CASSYSSGADQPQHF. CDR3 sequence (DNA): TGTGCCAGCAGTTACTCATCAGGGGCAGATCAGCCCCAGCATTTT.